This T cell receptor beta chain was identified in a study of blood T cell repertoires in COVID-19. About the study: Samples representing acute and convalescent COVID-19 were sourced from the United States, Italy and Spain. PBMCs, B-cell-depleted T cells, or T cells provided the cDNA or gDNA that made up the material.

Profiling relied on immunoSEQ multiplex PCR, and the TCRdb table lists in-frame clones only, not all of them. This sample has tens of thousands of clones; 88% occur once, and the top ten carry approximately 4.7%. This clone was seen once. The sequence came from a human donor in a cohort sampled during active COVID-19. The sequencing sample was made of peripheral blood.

The CDR3 sequence is CASSLASSGRARSYEQYF. CDR3 coding DNA: TGTGCCAGCAGTTTAGCTTCCAGCGGGAGGGCCCGGTCCTACGAGCAGTACTTC. The chain couples TRBV28 to TRBJ2-7; 10 nucleotides line up with TRBD2. CDR1 and CDR2 (germline): MDHEN, SYDVKM. J gave up 1 base and V 2 bases, and 11 bases lay outside the gene matches. The length of the CDR3 is 18 residues.